The 18 T cell receptor beta chains given below trace back to one sample, sequenced in a study of cytomegalovirus exposure and HLA in healthy donors. Assay used: immunoSEQ multiplex PCR; TCRdb lists only in-frame clones, some missing. The profile shows some 70,000 clones, around 88% of them singletons. The sample consisted of PBMCs. These receptors all stem from a woman aged 18 to 35 in good health and CMV-seronegative.

This chain joins TRBV10-3 and TRBJ2-3; tentative D call: TRBD1 (5 bases). Trimming took off 4 bases at V and 4 bases at J, with 18 bases between the two ends. The CDR3 consists of 16 residues. CDR1 is ENHRY and CDR2 is SYGVKD in the germline V gene. CDR3 coding DNA: TGTGCCATCAGTGGGCCCGACAGCCCGAGCCCAGATACGCAGTATTTT. Translation gives CAISGPDSPSPDTQYF.

This chain joins TRBV7-9 and TRBJ2-7, with D perhaps TRBD1 (6 bases). The CDR3 runs to 16 residues. CDR1 is SEHNR, CDR2 FQNEAQ, per germline (reference sequence). V lost 5 bases to trimming and J lost 5 bases, with 22 bases between them. DNA of the CDR3: TGTGCCAGCAGCCCTAGTCTGGGGGCAATAACGGACGAGCAGTACTTC. Its protein is CASSPSLGAITDEQYF. Based on the CDR3 plus reference TRBV7-9 and TRBJ2-7, the full variable domain is DTGVSQNPRHKITKRGQNVTFRCDPISEHNRLYWYRQTLGQGPEFLTYFQNEAQLEKSRLLSDRFSAERPKGSFSTLEIQRTEQGDSAMYLCASSPSLGAITDEQYFGPGTRLTVT.

A few counts support this clone. The rearrangement links TRBV5-5 to TRBJ2-1; D call uncertain. Looked up from germline, CDR1 is SGHKS and CDR2 is YYEKEE (reference sequence). The CDR3 spans 9 residues. This chain's CDR3 is CVQDFEQFF. The CDR3 DNA is TGTGTTCAGGATTTCGAGCAGTTCTTC.

The chain combines TRBV5-1 with TRBJ2-7; 11 nucleotides agree with TRBD2. The V segment lost 2 bases and the J segment 6 bases; nucleotides outside the gene matches: 4. The CDR3 loop spans 14 amino acids. The germline V gene has CDR1 SGHRS and CDR2 YFSETQ. The CDR3 DNA reads TGCGCCAGCAGCTTCGCCCTAGCGGGAGGCGAGCAGTACTTC. It is translated as CASSFALAGGEQYF.

This clone was counted once. The rearrangement uses TRBV2 and TRBJ1-2; TRBD1 aligns across 8 bases. V lost 7 bases to trimming and J lost 7 bases; unmatched junction nucleotides: 8. CDR3 length: 13 amino acids. Germline CDR1 SNHLY, CDR2 FYNNEI. This chain's CDR3 is CASTPDRAPGYTF. The CDR3 DNA sequence: TGTGCCAGCACCCCGGACAGGGCTCCTGGCTACACCTTC.

The chain is built from TRBV19 and TRBJ1-5, with D possibly being TRBD1 (6 bases). From germline, CDR1 is LNHDA and CDR2 SQIVND (reference sequence). The CDR3 loop spans 13 amino acids. V was pared by 6 bases and J by 1 base, with 7 bases between. The CDR3 nucleotides are TGTGCCAGTAGGGGGGCGAGCAATCAGCCCCAGCATTTT. Translating it yields CASRGASNQPQHF.

The rearrangement joins TRBV14 to TRBJ1-2, with D perhaps matching TRBD1 (6 bases). This CDR3 is 15 amino acids long. Trimming took off 1 base at V and 4 bases at J, with 13 bases between the two ends. CDR1 and CDR2 from the germline V gene are SGHDN and FVKESK. The CDR3 is CASSQATGGGYGYTF. CDR3 sequence (DNA): TGTGCCAGCAGCCAAGCCACGGGAGGGGGCTATGGCTACACCTTC.

The chain is built from TRBV7-2 and TRBJ2-7, with 12 nucleotides matching TRBD2. The trim removed 5 bases at V and 6 bases at J, leaving 8 bases unmatched. In germline, CDR1 is SGHTA, CDR2 FQGNSA. The CDR3 is made up of 15 amino acids. CDR3 bases: TGTGCCAGCAGCCATGCTAGCGGGGGGGCGGGCGAGCAGTACTTC. Its protein is CASSHASGGAGEQYF.

This chain uses TRBV5-6 with TRBJ2-3; D not certain. The CDR3 is 16 residues long. V gave up 4 bases and J gave up 3 bases, with 18 bases separating them. Germline lookup yields CDR1 SGHDT and CDR2 YYEEEE. As DNA, the CDR3 is TGTGCCAGCAGCCTACCCTTCCGACTGAGGACAGATACGCAGTATTTT. Its protein is CASSLPFRLRTDTQYF.

The rearrangement joins TRBV10-3 to TRBJ2-3; D may be TRBD2 (5 bases). Trimming removed 11 bases from V and 6 bases from J, with 15 bases in between. The V gene's germline CDR1 is ENHRY and CDR2 SYGVKD. CDR3 size: 12 residues. The CDR3 sequence: CAASPGGDTQYF. Written as DNA, the CDR3 is TGTGCCGCCTCACCGGGCGGGGATACGCAGTATTTT.

This chain links TRBV27 with TRBJ2-2; 8 nucleotides agree with TRBD2. CDR1 and CDR2 (germline): MNHEY, SMNVEV (reference sequence). Trimming took 3 bases from V and 13 from J; bases not matched to a gene: 7. CDR3 length: 13 residues. In DNA form, the CDR3 reads TGTGCCAGCAGTTTGCCTAGCGGGCGGTCGCTGTTTTTT. Its protein product is CASSLPSGRSLFF.

The chain couples TRBV4-1 to TRBJ2-5; a possible D gene is TRBD1 (6 bases). The V end lost 4 bases, the J end lost 2 bases, and 11 bases lay between the germline ends. Germline V gene lookup returns CDR1 MGHRA and CDR2 YSYEKL. The CDR3 length is 14 residues. The CDR3: CASSPPDRQETQYF. CDR3 DNA sequence: TGCGCCAGCAGCCCCCCTGACAGGCAAGAGACCCAGTACTTC.

Here the CDR3 reads CSVEESGIETQYF. In nucleotides, the CDR3 is TGCAGCGTTGAAGAATCGGGGATAGAGACCCAGTACTTC. The chain recombines TRBV29-1 with TRBJ2-5; tentative D call: TRBD2 (5 bases). The germline CDR1 and CDR2 sequences are SQVTM and ANQGSEA. This CDR3 comprises 13 residues. The germline V and J ends were trimmed by 0 bases and 4 bases, with 9 bases remaining between them.

This chain uses TRBV12-5 with TRBJ2-5; D not resolved. This CDR3 is built from 13 residues. V shed 0 bases and J shed 1 base, with 3 bases lying between them. Germline V CDR1 and CDR2: LGHNT, FRNRAP. The CDR3, as DNA: TGTGCTAGTGGTTTGGTAGCCCAAGAGACCCAGTACTTC. It translates to CASGLVAQETQYF. The full variable domain, its missing parts supplied by reference TRBV12-5 and TRBJ2-5, is DARVTQTPRHKVTEMGQEVTMRCQPILGHNTVFWYRQTMMQGLELLAYFRNRAPLDDSGMPKDRFSAEMPDATLATLKIQPSEPRDSAVYFCASGLVAQETQYFGPGTRLLVL.

V and J are TRBV10-3 and TRBJ2-7, with no clear D. The CDR3 is 12 residues long. Trimming removed 9 bases at V and 6 bases at J, with 15 bases between. CDR1 and CDR2 (germline): ENHRY, SYGVKD. The CDR3 here is CAMSHAEGEQYF. The DNA of the CDR3 is TGTGCCATGAGCCACGCGGAAGGCGAGCAGTACTTC.

The chain combines TRBV28 with TRBJ1-1; D remains unclear. Trimming cost V 8 bases and J 6 bases, with 19 bases left between them. The germline CDR1 and CDR2 sequences are MDHEN and SYDVKM. CDR3 size: 14 residues. This chain's CDR3 is CASSGTYGESEAFF. DNA for the CDR3: TGTGCCAGCTCCGGTACTTACGGGGAATCTGAAGCTTTCTTT.

The gene calls are TRBV18 and TRBJ2-7; 9 positions agree with TRBD2. CDR1 is KGHSH, CDR2 LQKENI, per germline. The CDR3 has 15 amino acids. Unmatched junction bases numbered 9, after V lost 3 bases and J lost 6 bases. The CDR3 coding sequence is TGTGCCAGCTCACCCCGGCTAGCGGGACCCCTCGAGCAGTACTTC. Its protein is CASSPRLAGPLEQYF.

In its sample, this clone was seen once. V gene TRBV28 combines with J gene TRBJ2-7, with D perhaps matching TRBD2 (5 bases). Germline assignment: CDR1 MDHEN and CDR2 SYDVKM. V was shortened by 2 bases and J by 3 bases, with 17 bases between the two germline ends. The CDR3 runs to 16 residues. In DNA form, the CDR3 reads TGTGCCAGCAGTTTAGAAGCGGTCCACTTTAGCTACGAGCAGTACTTC. Its translation is CASSLEAVHFSYEQYF. The full variable domain, its missing parts supplied by reference TRBV28 and TRBJ2-7, is DVKVTQSSRYLVKRTGEKVFLECVQDMDHENMFWYRQDPGLGLRLIYFSYDVKMKEKGDIPEGYSVSREKKERFSLILESASTNQTSMYLCASSLEAVHFSYEQYFGPGTRLTVT.